The 16 T cell receptor beta chains below all came from one sample that was sequenced in a study of T cell repertoires in cytomegalovirus infection. Their antigen targets remain unknown. TCRdb independently ran MiXCR on the reads; one entry per CDR3 protein. The sample contains around 140,000 distinct CDR3 sequences, approximately 30% of which appear only once. Sequences were derived from CD8+ T cells from cultured PBMCs, sampled from culture after CMV antigen stimulation. The receptors were gathered from a human donor in good health (CMV status not recorded). Some clones in this sample may be carry-over from other donors' samples.

The chain combines TRBV29-1 with TRBJ2-3, with D perhaps matching TRBD2 (5 bases). There are 15 residues in the CDR3. Trimming removed 4 bases from V and 2 bases from J, with 16 bases in between. The germline gives CDR1 SQVTM, CDR2 ANQGSEA. This CDR3 reads CSVAPLDSNTDTQYF. In nucleotides, the CDR3 is TGCAGCGTTGCGCCCTTGGACTCCAACACAGATACGCAGTATTTT.

This clonotype came up a few times. The chain has TRBV27 and TRBJ2-7; D not certain. Germline V gives CDR1 MNHEY, CDR2 SMNVEV (reference sequence). The CDR3 is 15 residues long. The ends were cut back, 0 bases at V and 5 bases at J, with 14 bases in the middle. The DNA of the CDR3 is TGTGCCAGCAGTTTATCGCGGCTAGGTGGCAACGAGCAGTACTTC. It is translated as CASSLSRLGGNEQYF.

The rearrangement uses TRBV6-6 and TRBJ1-4; 9 nucleotides align to TRBD1. Trimming cost V 1 base and J 7 bases; bases outside gene matches: 7. Germline V gene lookup returns CDR1 MNHNY and CDR2 SVGAGI (reference sequence). The CDR3 consists of 16 residues. CDR3 bases: TGTGCCAGCAGTTACTTAGGAGGGACAGGGTCTGAAAAACTGTTTTTT. The encoded protein is CASSYLGGTGSEKLFF.

CDR3 DNA: TGTGCCAGCAGCTTAAGGATTAACAATGAGCAGTTCTTC. This sequence encodes CASSLRINNEQFF. This rearrangement joins TRBV5-5 to TRBJ2-1, with D hard to call. Trimming stripped 2 bases from V and 5 bases from J, with 8 bases between. This CDR3 comprises 13 residues. Per the germline V gene, CDR1 is SGHKS and CDR2 is YYEKEE (reference sequence).

The chain couples TRBV15 to TRBJ1-5; D gene ambiguous. CDR3 size: 15 residues. Trimming left V 0 bases short and J 8 bases short, with 14 bases between. Germline loops: CDR1 LNHNV, CDR2 YYDKDF (reference sequence). As DNA, the CDR3 is TGTGCCACCAGCAGAGATCCCCGACCTGAGGAGCCCCAGCATTTT. Translation gives CATSRDPRPEEPQHF.

The CDR3 nucleotides are TGTGCCAGCAGCCCACTCGACGGAGGGAGTGGCTACACCTTC. Its translation is CASSPLDGGSGYTF. The rearrangement uses TRBV7-6 and TRBJ1-2; no clear D. CDR1 and CDR2 from the germline V gene are SGHVS and FNYEAQ. The CDR3 is made up of 14 amino acids. V lost 5 bases and J lost 7, with 17 bases in between.

This clonotype was observed a handful of times. The chain employs TRBV4-1 and TRBJ2-2; the D gene is possibly TRBD2 (6 bases). The CDR3 is 17 amino acids. V gave up 3 bases and J gave up 0 bases, with 14 bases separating them. Germline assignment: CDR1 MGHRA and CDR2 YSYEKL. The CDR3: CASSHKREASNTGELFF. Here the CDR3 DNA reads TGCGCCAGCAGCCATAAAAGGGAGGCCTCGAACACCGGGGAGCTGTTTTTT.

V usage is TRBV27 and J usage is TRBJ2-5; a possible D gene is TRBD1 (6 bases). Germline CDR1 reads MNHEY; CDR2 reads SMNVEV (reference sequence). Trimming stripped 8 bases from V and 2 bases from J, with 18 bases between. The CDR3 sequence is 15 residues long. The DNA for the CDR3 is TGTGCCAGCCGAAAACAGGGTGGGAAACAAGAGACCCAGTACTTC. Its translation: CASRKQGGKQETQYF.

This clonotype was counted many times. The rearrangement uses TRBV7-2 and TRBJ2-3; TRBD2 aligns across 8 bases. The CDR3 length is 15 residues. Germline V gene lookup returns CDR1 SGHTA and CDR2 FQGNSA. Germline trimming cut 2 bases from V and 4 bases from J; bases unmatched to any gene: 5. CDR3 protein: CASSLTGGGADTQYF. Written as DNA, the CDR3 is TGTGCCAGCAGCTTAACGGGGGGGGGCGCAGATACGCAGTATTTT.

CDR3 amino acids: CASIPLAGGPTNEQFF. Here the CDR3 DNA reads TGTGCCAGCATTCCCTTAGCGGGGGGGCCCACCAATGAGCAGTTCTTC. The V gene is TRBV28, the J gene TRBJ2-1, with TRBD2 identical over 11 bases. The CDR3 loop spans 16 amino acids. V shed 7 bases and J 6 bases; nucleotides not matched to a gene: 11. Looked up from germline, CDR1 is MDHEN and CDR2 is SYDVKM.

The table lists this clonotype with a few counts. The rearrangement uses TRBV27 and TRBJ2-2; D remains unclear. Germline assignment: CDR1 MNHEY and CDR2 SMNVEV (reference sequence). The CDR3 is 16 amino acids. Trimming took 0 bases from V and 3 from J, leaving 11 bases between them. The CDR3 nucleotides are TGTGCCAGCAGTTTATCCTCGGCGGCCTACACCGGGGAGCTGTTTTTT. It translates to CASSLSSAAYTGELFF.

The table lists this clonotype with a few counts. This chain uses TRBV6-5 with TRBJ2-1; the D call may be TRBD1 or TRBD2 (5 bases each). The CDR3 totals 14 residues. CDR1 and CDR2 (germline): MNHEY, SVGAGI. Trimming stripped 2 bases from V and 3 bases from J, with 8 bases between. The CDR3 bases are TGTGCCAGCAGTTACCGGGACGGCTACAATGAGCAGTTCTTC. This encodes CASSYRDGYNEQFF.

The V call is TRBV27, the J call TRBJ1-4; no reliable D call. Germline values: CDR1 MNHEY, CDR2 SMNVEV (reference sequence). CDR3 size: 15 residues. The V end lost 3 bases, the J end lost 4 bases, and 12 bases lay between the germline ends. For the CDR3, the DNA is TGTGCCAGCAGTTTCGCAGGTTACCATAATGAAAAACTGTTTTTT. It codes for CASSFAGYHNEKLFF.

The chain links TRBV12-3 or TRBV12-4 to TRBJ1-5; 7 bases map to TRBD1. V was clipped by 5 bases and J by 9 bases; unmatched bases: 10. CDR3 length equals 14 residues. The DNA for the CDR3 is TGTGCCAGCAGTCAATGGGACAGAGGCCGGCCCCAGCATTTT. It translates to CASSQWDRGRPQHF.

The table lists this clonotype with many counts. The chain has TRBV15 and TRBJ2-2; no reliable D call. Trimming stripped 1 base from V and 3 bases from J, with 6 bases between. Per the germline V gene, CDR1 is LNHNV and CDR2 is YYDKDF (reference sequence). The CDR3 contains 14 residues. The CDR3 nucleotides are TGTGCCACCAGCAGAGCGGGCTACACCGGGGAGCTGTTTTTT. Translating it yields CATSRAGYTGELFF. Full variable domain (missing parts from reference TRBV15 and TRBJ2-2): DAMVIQNPRYQVTQFGKPVTLSCSQTLNHNVMYWYQQKSSQAPKLLFHYYDKDFNNEADTPDNFQSRRPNTSFCFLDIRSPGLGDTAMYLCATSRAGYTGELFFGEGSRLTVL.

In regard to this clonotype: Lacking the conserved final phenylalanine or tryptophan, this CDR3 likely reflects a read error. The CDR3 sequence: CASSLNPWGAGDNEQFC. CDR3 nucleotides: TGTGCCAGCAGCTTAAATCCCTGGGGGGCGGGGGATAATGAGCAGTTCTGC. V and J are TRBV7-2 and TRBJ2-1; D may be TRBD2 (7 bases). Germline loops: CDR1 SGHTA, CDR2 FQGNSA. The germline V and J ends were trimmed by 2 bases and 7 bases, with 21 bases remaining between them. There are 17 residues in the CDR3.